This T cell receptor beta chain was obtained from a study of blood T cell repertoires in COVID-19. Across the whole study: Both acute and convalescent COVID-19 samples were obtained from the United States, Italy and Spain.

As processed by the authors: How many nucleated cells were present was estimated from reference gene primer amplification. Measured with immunoSEQ multiplex PCR; TCRdb has only the in-frame clones, and not every one. The V and J calls and the clone size are those of that table, but D and trimming were determined from the DNA. The sample carries about 130,000 clones, about four fifths recorded once. Germline lookup yields CDR1 MNHEY and CDR2 SVGAGI. V lost 4 bases to trimming and J lost 4 bases; unmatched junction nucleotides: 9. CDR3 size: 16 residues. The TCR comes from a woman between 70 and 85 years old with COVID-19, enrolled during active disease. Sequences were obtained from peripheral blood. The chain has TRBV6-5 and TRBJ1-5, with 8 bases that match TRBD1. The CDR3 sequence is CASSFLGQGRNQPQHF. CDR3 sequence (DNA): TGTGCCAGCAGTTTCCTAGGACAGGGTAGGAATCAGCCCCAGCATTTT.